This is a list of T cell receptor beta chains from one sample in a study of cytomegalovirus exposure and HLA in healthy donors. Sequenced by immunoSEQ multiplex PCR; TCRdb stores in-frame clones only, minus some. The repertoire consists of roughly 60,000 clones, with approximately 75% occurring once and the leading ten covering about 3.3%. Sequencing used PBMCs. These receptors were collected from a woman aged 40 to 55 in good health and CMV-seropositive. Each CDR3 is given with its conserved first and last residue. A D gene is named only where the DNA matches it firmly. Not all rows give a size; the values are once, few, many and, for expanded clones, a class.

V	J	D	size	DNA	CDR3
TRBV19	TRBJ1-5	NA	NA	TGTGCCAGTAGTCTGGGCCCTAATCAGCCCCAGCATTTT	CASSLGPNQPQHF
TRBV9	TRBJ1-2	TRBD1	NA	TGTGCCAGCAGCACGCCCGGACAGGGCATTGATGGCTACACCTTC	CASSTPGQGIDGYTF
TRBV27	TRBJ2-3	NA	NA	TGTGCCAGCAGCCGATTGGGCAACAGGGGAGGCGGTACGCAGTATTTT	CASSRLGNRGGGTQYF
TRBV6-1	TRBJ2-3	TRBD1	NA	TGTGCCAGCACAGACAGGGGTAGCACAGATACGCAGTATTTT	CASTDRGSTDTQYF
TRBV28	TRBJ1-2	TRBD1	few	TGTGCCAGCAGTTTGGGACAGGGGATGGCTGGCTACACCTTC	CASSLGQGMAGYTF
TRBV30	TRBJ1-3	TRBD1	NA	TGTGCCTGGAACAGGGGGCTCGGAAACACCATATATTTT	CAWNRGLGNTIYF
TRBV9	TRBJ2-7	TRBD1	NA	TGTGCCAGCAGCGTCGGACAGGGGGCGCACGAGCAGTACTTC	CASSVGQGAHEQYF
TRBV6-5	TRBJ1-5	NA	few	TGTGCCAGCAGTCCATATGGAGGTAGCAATCAGCCCCAGCATTTT	CASSPYGGSNQPQHF
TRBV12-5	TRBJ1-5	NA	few	TGTGCTAGTGGTTTGACCTCTTACTTGAATCAGCCCCAGCATTTT	CASGLTSYLNQPQHF
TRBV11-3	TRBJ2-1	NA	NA	TGTGCCAGCAGCCTACAGGTGTACAATGAGCAGTTCTTC	CASSLQVYNEQFF
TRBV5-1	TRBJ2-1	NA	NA	TGCGCCAGCAGCCGTTGGGAGCTTAGTGCCAATGAGCAGTTCTTC	CASSRWELSANEQFF
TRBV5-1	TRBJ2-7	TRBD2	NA	TGCGCCAGCAGCTTAACGGGGGGTTACGAGCAGTACTTC	CASSLTGGYEQYF
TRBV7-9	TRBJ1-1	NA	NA	TGTTCCAGCAGGCCGAATCTCAGGGAAGGAACTGAAGCTTTCTTT	CSSRPNLREGTEAFF
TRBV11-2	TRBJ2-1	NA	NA	TGTGCCAGCAGCGCCGGGGGACAGCCTTTGGGCTACAATGAGCAGTTCTTC	CASSAGGQPLGYNEQFF
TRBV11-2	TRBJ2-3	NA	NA	TGTGCCAGCAGCTCGCTGGAGGATACGCAGTATTTT	CASSSLEDTQYF
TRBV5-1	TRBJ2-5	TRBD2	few	TGCGCCAGCAGCTTGGATGGGACTAGCGCAGAGACCCAGTACTTC	CASSLDGTSAETQYF
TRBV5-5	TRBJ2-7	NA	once	TGTGCCAGCAGCATCTCCGGGACATTCACCGAGCAGTACTTC	CASSISGTFTEQYF
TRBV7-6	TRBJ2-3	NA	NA	TGTGCCAGCAGCTTAGGCGTCCAGGCGGATACGCAGTATTTT	CASSLGVQADTQYF
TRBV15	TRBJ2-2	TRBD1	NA	TGTGCCACCAGCCCCTCCGGGACAGCGAACACCGGGGAGCTGTTTTTT	CATSPSGTANTGELFF
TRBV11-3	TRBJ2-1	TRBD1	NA	TGTGCCAGCAGCTCCGTGGGGACAGGGGTAGAAAATGAGCAGTTCTTC	CASSSVGTGVENEQFF
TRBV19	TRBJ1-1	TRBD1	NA	TGTGCCAGTAGCAGGGGGCCGGTGACTGAAGCTTTCTTT	CASSRGPVTEAFF
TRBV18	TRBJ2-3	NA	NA	TGTGCCAGCTCACCACCCGGTCGGTCCACAGATACGCAGTATTTT	CASSPPGRSTDTQYF
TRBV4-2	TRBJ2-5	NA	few	TGTGCCAGCAGCCAAGAATCAGGGGCGGAGACCCAGTACTTC	CASSQESGAETQYF
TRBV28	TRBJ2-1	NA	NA	TGTGCCAGCAGTCGCGGTAGTAGCTCCTACAATGAGCAGTTCTTC	CASSRGSSSYNEQFF
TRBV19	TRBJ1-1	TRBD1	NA	TGTGCCAGTACCCGGGACAGGGGAGGTGGGGACACTGAAGCTTTCTTT	CASTRDRGGGDTEAFF
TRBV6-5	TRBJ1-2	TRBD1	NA	TGTGCCAGCAGTTACACAGGGGCCAACTATGGCTACACCTTC	CASSYTGANYGYTF
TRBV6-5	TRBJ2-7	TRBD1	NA	TGTGCCAGCAGTTATAACAGGGGCCCAGGGTACGAGCAGTACTTC	CASSYNRGPGYEQYF
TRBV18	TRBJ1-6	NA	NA	TGTGCCAGCTCATCGACTGACTTGACTAATTCACCCCTCCACTTT	CASSSTDLTNSPLHF
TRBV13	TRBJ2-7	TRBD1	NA	TGTGCCAGCAGCCAAACCTCAGGGGGCGGCTACGAGCAGTACTTC	CASSQTSGGGYEQYF
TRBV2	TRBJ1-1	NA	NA	TGTGCCAGCAGAGGGGTGCAGGGAAGATGGGGCACTGAAGCTTTCTTT	CASRGVQGRWGTEAFF
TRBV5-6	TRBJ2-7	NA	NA	TGTGCCAGCAGCTTGGATCACTACGAGCAGTACTTC	CASSLDHYEQYF
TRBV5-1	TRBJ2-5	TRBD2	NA	TGCGCCAGCAGCTACCGACTAGCGGGGAGAGAGACCCAGTACTTC	CASSYRLAGRETQYF
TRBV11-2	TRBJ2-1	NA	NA	TGTGCCAGCAGCTCCTACAGGGCCAATGAGCAGTTCTTC	CASSSYRANEQFF
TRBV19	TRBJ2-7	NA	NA	TGTGCCAGTAGTATAGTTCACAGTACCTACGAGCAGTACTTC	CASSIVHSTYEQYF
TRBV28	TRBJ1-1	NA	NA	TGTGCCAGCAGTTTAGGGGGAGGAGGCGACACTGAAGCTTTCTTT	CASSLGGGGDTEAFF
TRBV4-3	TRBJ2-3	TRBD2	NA	TGCGCCAGCAGCCAAGAGGCTGGGACTAGCGGGGGCTACACAGATACGCAGTATTTT	CASSQEAGTSGGYTDTQYF
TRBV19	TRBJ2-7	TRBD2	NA	TGTGCCAGTAGTATAGGAGAGCTAGCGGGCGAGCAGTACTTC	CASSIGELAGEQYF
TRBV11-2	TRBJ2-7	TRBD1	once	TGTGCCAGCAGCTTAGATCTAGGCAGGGGGTTGGAGCAGTACTTC	CASSLDLGRGLEQYF
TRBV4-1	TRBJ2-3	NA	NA	TGCGCCAGCAGCCAAGATCCAGGAACAGATACGCAGTATTTT	CASSQDPGTDTQYF
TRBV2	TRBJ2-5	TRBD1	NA	TGTGCCAGCAGTTCACAGGGGATCGGGGAGACCCAGTACTTC	CASSSQGIGETQYF
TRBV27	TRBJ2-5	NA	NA	TGTGCCAGCAGTTTATCCTACCCTACCGCCGGAGAGACCCAGTACTTC	CASSLSYPTAGETQYF
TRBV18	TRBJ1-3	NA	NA	TGTGCCAGCTCACCACTTGATTTGGGAGGCTCTGGAAACACCATATATTTT	CASSPLDLGGSGNTIYF
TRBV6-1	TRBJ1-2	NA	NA	TGTGCCAGCAGATCAGGGCCCGACTATGGCTACACCTTC	CASRSGPDYGYTF
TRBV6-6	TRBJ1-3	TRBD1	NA	TGTGCCAGCAGAGACAGGGGGAATGGAAACACCATATATTTT	CASRDRGNGNTIYF
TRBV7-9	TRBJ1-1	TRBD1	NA	TGTGCCAGCAGCTTGGGGGGACAGTCAGCTTTCTTT	CASSLGGQSAFF
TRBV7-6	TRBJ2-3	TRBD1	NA	TGTGCCAGCAGCTTAGGGGACAGGGTCTACACAGATACGCAGTATTTT	CASSLGDRVYTDTQYF
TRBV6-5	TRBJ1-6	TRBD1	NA	TGTGCCAGCAACCAGGGGGAACCCCTCCACTTT	CASNQGEPLHF